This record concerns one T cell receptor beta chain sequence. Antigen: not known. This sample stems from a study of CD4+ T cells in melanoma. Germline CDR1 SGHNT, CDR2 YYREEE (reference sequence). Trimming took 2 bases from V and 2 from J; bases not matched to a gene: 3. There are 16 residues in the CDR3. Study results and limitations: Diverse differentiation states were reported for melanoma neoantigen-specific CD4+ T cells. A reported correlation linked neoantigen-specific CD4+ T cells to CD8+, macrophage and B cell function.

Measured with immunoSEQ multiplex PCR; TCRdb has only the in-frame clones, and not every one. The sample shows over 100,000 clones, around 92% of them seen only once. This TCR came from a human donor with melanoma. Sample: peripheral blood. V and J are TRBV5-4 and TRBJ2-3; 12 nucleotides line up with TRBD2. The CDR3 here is CASSFGLAGSTDTQYF. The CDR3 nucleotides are TGTGCCAGCAGCTTTGGACTAGCGGGGTCCACAGATACGCAGTATTTT.